One sample yielded the 24 T cell receptor beta chains listed below, sequenced in a study of blood T cell repertoires in COVID-19. Libraries were prepared by immunoSEQ multiplex PCR; TCRdb keeps only in-frame clonotypes and omits some of them. The profile shows around 170,000 clones, approximately 80% of them singletons. Sequencing was done on a sample of peripheral blood. The source is a woman between 55 and 75 years old with acute or convalescent COVID-19.

V and J are TRBV28 and TRBJ2-5, with D hard to call. Germline-derived CDR1 and CDR2 are MDHEN and SYDVKM. The CDR3 sequence is 13 residues long. Trimming cost V 3 bases and J 3 bases, with 8 bases left between them. The CDR3 nucleotides read TGTGCCAGCAGTTTGGTACAGAAAGAGACCCAGTACTTC. It encodes CASSLVQKETQYF.

V gene TRBV18 combines with J gene TRBJ2-1; 9 nucleotides agree with TRBD2. Trimming removed 2 bases from V and 3 bases from J; junction bases left unmatched: 5. Germline CDR1 reads KGHSH; CDR2 reads LQKENI. This CDR3 is 16 amino acids long. For the CDR3, the DNA is TGTGCCAGCTCACCAAGGGTTAGCGGGGGCTACAATGAGCAGTTCTTC. Its translation: CASSPRVSGGYNEQFF.

The V and J genes are TRBV24-1 and TRBJ2-5; TRBD2 is a possible D gene (5 bases). The CDR3 is 14 amino acids. The germline CDR1 and CDR2 sequences are KGHDR and SFDVKD. V lost 7 bases and J lost 10, with 21 bases in between. CDR3 amino acids: CATRAPGLSGSQYF. CDR3 in DNA: TGTGCCACCAGGGCCCCGGGCCTTTCGGGAAGCCAGTACTTC.

The CDR3: CASSFLLQNTEAFF. CDR3 sequence (DNA): TGTGCCAGCAGCTTCCTTTTACAAAACACTGAAGCTTTCTTT. The chain employs TRBV11-2 and TRBJ1-1; D gene ambiguous. The CDR3 consists of 14 residues. Germline CDR1 reads SGHAT; CDR2 reads FQNNGV. The V and J ends lost 3 bases and 2 bases respectively, with 10 bases between them.

This clone was seen a handful of times. The CDR3 DNA follows: TGTGCCAGCAGCCCGACAGGGGTTGTTTGCTACGAGCAGTACTTC. This gives the protein CASSPTGVVCYEQYF. The gene calls are TRBV5-4 and TRBJ2-7; 8 nucleotides line up with TRBD1. The CDR3 spans 15 residues. The V segment lost 4 bases and the J segment 3 bases; nucleotides outside the gene matches: 9. The germline gives CDR1 SGHNT, CDR2 YYREEE (reference sequence).

The V call is TRBV5-1, the J call TRBJ1-1, with TRBD1 matching over 7 bases. The junction had 8 bases not matched to a gene; V was cut back by 3 bases and J by 0 bases. Germline V lookup: CDR1 SGHRS, CDR2 YFSETQ. This CDR3 has 16 residues. CDR3 amino acids: CASSYNLQGMNTEAFF. CDR3 in DNA: TGCGCCAGCAGCTACAACCTACAGGGGATGAACACTGAAGCTTTCTTT.

This clone showed up just once. The rearrangement links TRBV7-9 to TRBJ2-3; 7 bases align to TRBD2. Germline values: CDR1 SEHNR, CDR2 FQNEAQ (reference sequence). CDR3 length: 17 residues. V was clipped by 4 bases and J by 0 bases; unmatched bases: 10. The CDR3 here is CASSSGWGGSSTDTQYF. The CDR3 DNA follows: TGTGCCAGCAGCTCGGGTTGGGGGGGATCGAGCACAGATACGCAGTATTTT. The entire variable domain, with the rest obtained from reference TRBV7-9 and TRBJ2-3, is as follows: DTGVSQNPRHKITKRGQNVTFRCDPISEHNRLYWYRQTLGQGPEFLTYFQNEAQLEKSRLLSDRFSAERPKGSFSTLEIQRTEQGDSAMYLCASSSGWGGSSTDTQYFGPGTRLTVL.

The V gene is TRBV28, the J gene TRBJ1-4; the match to TRBD1 covers 8 bases. The germline V gene has CDR1 MDHEN and CDR2 SYDVKM. The length of the CDR3 is 14 residues. The ends lost 6 bases at V and 4 bases at J; junction bases unmatched: 4. CDR3 nucleotides: TGTGCCAGCAGCCAGACAGGGGTTAATGAAAAACTGTTTTTT. Its translation is CASSQTGVNEKLFF.

This rearrangement joins TRBV10-1 to TRBJ2-5, with TRBD2 matching over 9 bases. V was pared by 7 bases and J by 5 bases, with 8 bases of the junction left unmatched. Germline V lookup: CDR1 WNHNN, CDR2 SYGVQD (reference sequence). CDR3 length: 14 residues. The CDR3 region has the DNA TGCGCCAGCACTAGCGGGGCCTTCGGGGAGACCCAGTACTTC. Translating it yields CASTSGAFGETQYF.

This rearrangement joins TRBV7-2 to TRBJ1-3; no clear D. The CDR3 has 17 residues. The V and J ends lost 5 bases and 4 bases respectively, with 21 bases between them. From germline, CDR1 is SGHTA and CDR2 FQGNSA. DNA of the CDR3: TGTGCCAGCAGCCCCCCAGGTTCGGCTCTCTCGGGAAACACCATATATTTT. Translation gives CASSPPGSALSGNTIYF.

J is TRBJ2-3 and V is TRBV3-1 (or the pseudogene TRBV3-2); 16 nucleotides match TRBD2. The CDR3 spans 19 residues. The germline gives CDR1 LGHDT, CDR2 YNNKEL (reference sequence). Trimming at V came to 1 base and at J to 5 bases, leaving 9 bases not matched to a gene. This CDR3 is CASSQGAGTSGGARDTQYF. The CDR3 DNA is TGTGCCAGCAGCCAAGGCGCCGGGACTAGCGGGGGGGCAAGAGATACGCAGTATTTT.

This clone was detected only a few times. V is TRBV4-2 and J is TRBJ2-5, with 10 bases aligning to TRBD1. Germline CDR1 and CDR2: LGHNA and YNFKEQ. The ends lost 5 bases at V and 5 bases at J; junction bases unmatched: 8. This CDR3 is built from 15 residues. CDR3 in amino acids: CASSGRDRGGETQYF. The DNA of the CDR3 is TGTGCCAGCAGCGGCCGGGACAGGGGTGGGGAGACCCAGTACTTC.

V gene TRBV19 combines with J gene TRBJ1-2; 8 bases line up with TRBD1. The CDR3 contains 13 residues. Germline-derived CDR1 and CDR2 are LNHDA and SQIVND (reference sequence). V shed 8 bases, J shed 6 bases, and the junction held 8 bases outside the gene matches. The CDR3 protein is CASRLDRVDGYTF. DNA of the CDR3: TGTGCCAGTCGATTGGACAGGGTTGATGGCTACACCTTC. The whole variable domain, remainder taken from reference TRBV19 and TRBJ1-2, is DGGITQSPKYLFRKEGQNVTLSCEQNLNHDAMYWYRQDPGQGLRLIYYSQIVNDFQKGDIAEGYSVSREKKESFPLTVTSAQKNPTAFYLCASRLDRVDGYTFGSGTRLTVV.

The rearrangement uses TRBV6-5 and TRBJ1-4; 10 bases line up with TRBD1. The CDR3 length is 14 residues. V dropped 6 bases and J dropped 8; count of bases not matched to a gene: 6. Germline values: CDR1 MNHEY, CDR2 SVGAGI. This CDR3 reads CASRRQGAKEKLFF. The CDR3 nucleotides are TGTGCCAGCAGAAGACAGGGGGCGAAGGAAAAACTGTTTTTT.

J is TRBJ2-2 and V is TRBV10-2; no clear D. From germline, CDR1 is WSHSY and CDR2 SAAADI. V shed 6 bases and J shed 3 bases, with 8 bases lying between them. This CDR3 has 13 amino acids. CDR3 protein: CASRDTYTGELFF. In nucleotides, the CDR3 is TGCGCCAGCAGAGACACTTACACCGGGGAGCTGTTTTTT.

This rearrangement joins TRBV5-4 to TRBJ2-1, with 12 bases that match TRBD2. The CDR3 consists of 18 residues. The V segment lost 5 bases and the J segment 0 bases; nucleotides outside the gene matches: 9. Germline CDR1 SGHNT, CDR2 YYREEE (reference sequence). CDR3 sequence: CASSVTSGGNRSYNEQFF. CDR3 nucleotide sequence: TGTGCCAGCAGTGTGACTAGCGGGGGAAACCGCTCCTACAATGAGCAGTTCTTC.

The genes are TRBV6-5 and TRBJ1-5; D ambiguous. Between the trimmed V and J ends, which lost 6 bases and 7 bases, there was a span of 13 bases. This CDR3 has 13 residues. Germline CDR1 reads MNHEY; CDR2 reads SVGAGI. Written as DNA, the CDR3 is TGTGCCAGCAGCAACACGGGCGGGCAGCCCCAGCATTTT. As protein: CASSNTGGQPQHF.

The chain joins TRBV29-1 to TRBJ2-5; D is undetermined. Trimming took off 4 bases at V and 3 bases at J, with 6 bases between the two ends. CDR1 is SQVTM, CDR2 ANQGSEA, per germline. The CDR3 is made up of 11 amino acids. The CDR3 nucleotides are TGCAGCGTTGGGCAGAAAGAGACCCAGTACTTC. It translates to CSVGQKETQYF.

This rearrangement joins TRBV2 to TRBJ1-6; possible D gene TRBD1, 6 bases. CDR1 is SNHLY and CDR2 is FYNNEI in the germline V gene. The CDR3 contains 14 residues. V lost 2 bases and J lost 9, with 11 bases in between. The CDR3 DNA is TGTGCCAGCAGTGAACAACAGGGAAGTTCACCCCTCCACTTT. This encodes CASSEQQGSSPLHF.

This rearrangement joins TRBV29-1 to TRBJ1-2; 8 nucleotides line up with TRBD1. V trimming: 2 bases; J trimming: 4 bases; junction bases outside the gene matches: 9. This CDR3 is built from 15 residues. Germline V lookup: CDR1 SQVTM, CDR2 ANQGSEA. The CDR3 protein is CSVEKSQGGLYGYTF. CDR3 DNA sequence: TGCAGCGTTGAAAAATCACAGGGGGGACTCTATGGCTACACCTTC.

The chain links TRBV2 to TRBJ1-3; 8 bases line up with TRBD1. V was pared by 10 bases and J by 3 bases, with 2 bases of the junction left unmatched. Germline-derived CDR1 and CDR2 are SNHLY and FYNNEI. The CDR3 loop spans 12 amino acids. The chain's CDR3 is CAIGTGGNTIYF. The DNA for the CDR3 is TGTGCCATAGGGACAGGTGGAAACACCATATATTTT.

J is TRBJ1-2 and V is TRBV6-5; tentative D call: TRBD1 (6 bases). CDR3 length: 14 amino acids. Trimming removed 2 bases at V and 6 bases at J, with 13 bases between. Germline CDR1 MNHEY, CDR2 SVGAGI. CDR3 sequence reads: CASSYGQSSDGYTF. In nucleotides, the CDR3 is TGTGCCAGCAGTTACGGACAGAGTAGTGATGGCTACACCTTC.

The rearrangement uses TRBV24-1 and TRBJ2-3, with 10 bases that match TRBD1. J gave up 8 bases and V 5 bases, and 9 bases lay outside the gene matches. The CDR3 is 15 amino acids. Germline CDR1 is KGHDR and CDR2 is SFDVKD. The CDR3 sequence: CATSGGTGAHGTQYF. The CDR3 nucleotides read TGTGCCACCAGTGGGGGGACAGGGGCACACGGTACGCAGTATTTT.

The chain links TRBV6-5 to TRBJ2-3; 11 nucleotides agree with TRBD2. Trimming cost V 10 bases and J 3 bases; bases outside gene matches: 6. The CDR3 is made up of 14 amino acids. Germline assignment: CDR1 MNHEY and CDR2 SVGAGI. The CDR3 DNA reads TGTGCCACTGTGGCTAGCGGGGGGACAGATACGCAGTATTTT. It codes for CATVASGGTDTQYF.